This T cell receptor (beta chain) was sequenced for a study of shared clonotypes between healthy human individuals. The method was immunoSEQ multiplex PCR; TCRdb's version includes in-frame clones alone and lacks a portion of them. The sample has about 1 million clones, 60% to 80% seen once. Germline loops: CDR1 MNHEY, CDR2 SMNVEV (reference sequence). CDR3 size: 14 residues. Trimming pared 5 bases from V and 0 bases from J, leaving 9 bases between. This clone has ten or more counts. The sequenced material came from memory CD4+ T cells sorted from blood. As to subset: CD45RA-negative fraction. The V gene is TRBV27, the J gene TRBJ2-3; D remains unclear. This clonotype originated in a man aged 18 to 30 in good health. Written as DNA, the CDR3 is TGTGCCAGCAGTCCACAGATTAGCACAGATACGCAGTATTTT. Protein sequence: CASSPQISTDTQYF.